The next 26 T cell receptor beta chains were all read from a single sample in a study of blood T cell repertoires in COVID-19. Clones were read by immunoSEQ multiplex PCR, and TCRdb kept only the in-frame ones, dropping some. Of more than 35,000 clones listed, around nine tenths are singletons. Input material: peripheral blood. The receptors derive from a human donor in a cohort sampled during active COVID-19.

The chain carries TRBV11-3 and TRBJ2-7; D is undetermined. Trimming left V 1 base short and J 2 bases short, with 15 bases between. The CDR3 is made up of 16 amino acids. Germline CDR1 and CDR2: SGHNT and YENEEA. The CDR3: CASSLGYRHRAYEQYF. CDR3 coding DNA: TGTGCCAGCAGCTTAGGGTACCGGCACCGGGCCTACGAGCAGTACTTC.

The chain links TRBV2 to TRBJ1-1; D perhaps matches TRBD1 (5 bases). V was shortened by 4 bases and J by 2 bases, with 14 bases between the two germline ends. The CDR3 has 15 amino acids. CDR1 and CDR2 (germline): SNHLY, FYNNEI. The CDR3 loop reads CASSVEGRTNTEAFF. The DNA of the CDR3 is TGTGCCAGCAGTGTGGAGGGACGGACTAACACTGAAGCTTTCTTT.

The chain links TRBV12-3 or TRBV12-4 to TRBJ1-1; D is unresolved. V lost 6 bases, J lost 3 bases, and 8 bases lay in between. The CDR3 contains 12 residues. In nucleotides, the CDR3 is TGTGCCAGCAGGGCCAGGTACACTGAAGCTTTCTTT. Encoded protein: CASRARYTEAFF.

The rearrangement joins TRBV28 to TRBJ1-4; D call uncertain. The CDR3 spans 16 residues. V was clipped by 8 bases and J by 1 base, with 17 bases between them. Germline V gene sequence: CDR1 MDHEN, CDR2 SYDVKM. CDR3 amino acids: CASAFSGSRTNEKLFF. DNA of the CDR3: TGTGCCAGCGCGTTCTCGGGGTCTAGAACTAATGAAAAACTGTTTTTT.

The chain employs TRBV5-1 and TRBJ2-3; 13 bases are shared with TRBD2. Unmatched junction bases numbered 5, after V lost 4 bases and J lost 6 bases. This CDR3 has 15 residues. CDR1 and CDR2 from the germline V gene are SGHRS and YFSETQ. CDR3: CASSPGLAGTDTQYF. The CDR3 region has the DNA TGCGCCAGCAGCCCGGGACTAGCGGGGACGGATACGCAGTATTTT.

V is TRBV7-3 and J is TRBJ2-3; 14 bases agree with TRBD2. Germline V gives CDR1 SGHTA, CDR2 FQGTGA. V lost 4 bases and J lost 2; bases outside the gene matches: 5. This CDR3 has 17 amino acids. The DNA for the CDR3 is TGTGCCAGCAGCTACGGACTAGCGGGGGGTGTCACAGATACGCAGTATTTT. This sequence encodes CASSYGLAGGVTDTQYF.

The chain employs TRBV11-3 and TRBJ1-1; D is uncertain. The germline V gene has CDR1 SGHNT and CDR2 YENEEA. The CDR3 spans 13 residues. Trimming shortened V by 2 bases and J by 6 bases, and 10 bases separated the two germline ends. CDR3 region: CASSLNGGSEAFF. As DNA, the CDR3 is TGTGCCAGCAGCTTAAATGGAGGGTCTGAAGCTTTCTTT. Complete variable domain (other parts from reference TRBV11-3 and TRBJ1-1): EAGVVQSPRYKIIEKKQPVAFWCNPISGHNTLYWYLQNLGQGPELLIRYENEEAVDDSQLPKDRFSAERLKGVDSTLKIQPAELGDSAVYLCASSLNGGSEAFFGQGTRLTVV.

In its sample, this clone was seen once. The chain joins TRBV5-1 to TRBJ2-7; TRBD1 matches 10 bases. Germline assignment: CDR1 SGHRS and CDR2 YFSETQ. Losses at the gene ends were 4 bases for V and 6 bases for J; bases not matched to a gene: 7. The CDR3 contains 14 residues. The CDR3, as DNA: TGCGCCAGCAGCCTGGGGGACAGGGGATCCGAGCAGTACTTC. This translates into CASSLGDRGSEQYF.

Notes on this clone: The sample holds other DNA sequences that translate to the same CDR3. The V call is TRBV19, the J call TRBJ2-1; TRBD1 matches 8 bases. With 3 bases clipped from V and 3 bases from J, the junction kept 4 bases outside the gene matches. Looked up from germline, CDR1 is LNHDA and CDR2 is SQIVND (reference sequence). The CDR3 has 15 amino acids. The CDR3: CASSIGTGDYNEQFF. As DNA, the CDR3 is TGTGCCAGTAGTATCGGGACAGGCGACTACAATGAGCAGTTCTTC.

CDR3 sequence: CAISPQIGLTYEQYF. CDR3 coding DNA: TGTGCCATCAGTCCCCAGATAGGACTGACCTACGAGCAGTACTTC. The chain recombines TRBV10-3 with TRBJ2-7; a possible D gene is TRBD2 (5 bases). Trimming took 5 bases from V and 2 from J, leaving 16 bases between them. This CDR3 spans 15 amino acids. The germline gives CDR1 ENHRY, CDR2 SYGVKD.

The chain recombines TRBV29-1 with TRBJ2-5, with 7 bases matching TRBD2. Germline lookup yields CDR1 SQVTM and CDR2 ANQGSEA. The CDR3 is 14 amino acids. The junction had 10 bases not matched to a gene; V was cut back by 7 bases and J by 2 bases. The CDR3 nucleotides are TGCAGCGCAGCCGTTACCGGGGGGCAAGAGACCCAGTACTTC. Translated, it gives CSAAVTGGQETQYF.

CDR3 sequence: CASRHTGVTDTQYF. The CDR3 DNA reads TGTGCCAGCAGACACACGGGGGTCACAGATACGCAGTATTTT. V is TRBV6-5 and J is TRBJ2-3; tentative D call: TRBD2 (6 bases). Germline CDR1 is MNHEY and CDR2 is SVGAGI. V was cut by 6 bases and J by 2 bases, with 12 bases left in between. The CDR3 covers 14 residues.

The chain has TRBV19 and TRBJ1-1; the D is unclear. With 1 base removed from V and 5 bases from J, the gap between germline ends came to 5 bases. Germline CDR1 LNHDA, CDR2 SQIVND (reference sequence). CDR3 length: 12 residues. The CDR3 sequence: CASSIGLTEAFF. The CDR3 DNA reads TGTGCCAGTAGTATAGGGCTGACTGAAGCTTTCTTT. Combining the CDR3 with reference TRBV19 and TRBJ1-1 gives the whole variable domain DGGITQSPKYLFRKEGQNVTLSCEQNLNHDAMYWYRQDPGQGLRLIYYSQIVNDFQKGDIAEGYSVSREKKESFPLTVTSAQKNPTAFYLCASSIGLTEAFFGQGTRLTVV.

This clone was detected only once. The V and J genes are TRBV7-9 and TRBJ1-2, with 9 bases fitting TRBD1. V lost 4 bases and J lost 2; bases outside the gene matches: 8. The germline V gene has CDR1 SEHNR and CDR2 FQNEAQ (reference sequence). The CDR3 covers 16 residues. The CDR3 DNA reads as TGTGCCAGCAGCTGGGGGGTGGGGACAGGGAACTATGGCTACACCTTC. Its translation: CASSWGVGTGNYGYTF.

The CDR3: CASSARGLEAFF. CDR3 sequence (DNA): TGTGCCAGCAGCGCCAGGGGGCTTGAAGCTTTCTTT. The chain links TRBV7-8 to TRBJ1-1; 8 nucleotides line up with TRBD1. Germline V CDR1 and CDR2: SGHVS, FQNEAQ. The V gene end was trimmed by 5 bases and the J gene end by 7 bases; junction bases not matched to a gene: 3. The CDR3 spans 12 residues.

The chain recombines TRBV12-3 or TRBV12-4 with TRBJ2-2; no firm D call. V lost 0 bases and J lost 8, with 4 bases in between. The CDR3 has 12 residues. The CDR3 here is CASSLASGELFF. DNA for the CDR3: TGTGCCAGCAGTTTAGCCTCGGGGGAGCTGTTTTTT.

This clone was counted a few times. Here the CDR3 reads CASSIGGVNTEAFF. The CDR3 DNA follows: TGTGCCAGTAGTATAGGGGGGGTGAACACTGAAGCTTTCTTT. The chain employs TRBV19 and TRBJ1-1; maybe TRBD1 (5 bases). CDR3 length: 14 amino acids. Germline V gene data show CDR1 as LNHDA and CDR2 as SQIVND (reference sequence). With 1 base removed from V and 0 bases from J, the gap between germline ends came to 6 bases. The whole variable domain, filled in from reference TRBV19 and TRBJ1-1, reads DGGITQSPKYLFRKEGQNVTLSCEQNLNHDAMYWYRQDPGQGLRLIYYSQIVNDFQKGDIAEGYSVSREKKESFPLTVTSAQKNPTAFYLCASSIGGVNTEAFFGQGTRLTVV.

The rearrangement uses TRBV27 and TRBJ1-2, with D possibly being TRBD1 (5 bases). The CDR3 is 14 amino acids. Germline V gene sequence: CDR1 MNHEY, CDR2 SMNVEV (reference sequence). Trimming stripped 0 bases from V and 4 bases from J, with 9 bases between. CDR3: CASSLSQGFYGYTF. The CDR3 DNA sequence: TGTGCCAGCAGTTTATCGCAGGGCTTCTATGGCTACACCTTC.

This sequence joins TRBV5-1 and TRBJ1-4; possible D gene TRBD1, 5 bases. Looked up from germline, CDR1 is SGHRS and CDR2 is YFSETQ. The CDR3 contains 15 residues. V was trimmed by 0 bases and J by 2 bases, leaving 8 bases between them. CDR3 bases: TGCGCCAGCAGCTTGGAGTGGGGCACTAATGAAAAACTGTTTTTT. This codes for CASSLEWGTNEKLFF. The full variable domain, its missing parts supplied by reference TRBV5-1 and TRBJ1-4, is KAGVTQTPRYLIKTRGQQVTLSCSPISGHRSVSWYQQTPGQGLQFLFEYFSETQRNKGNFPGRFSGRQFSNSRSEMNVSTLELGDSALYLCASSLEWGTNEKLFFGSGTQLSVL.

The table lists this clone with a count of one. The chain recombines TRBV11-2 with TRBJ2-7; 12 bases are shared with TRBD2. The CDR3 has 15 residues. Trimming removed 5 bases from V and 2 bases from J; junction bases left unmatched: 4. Per germline, CDR1 SGHAT and CDR2 FQNNGV. CDR3 loop: CASSPGLAGTYEQYF. Here the CDR3 DNA reads TGTGCCAGCAGCCCAGGACTAGCGGGGACCTACGAGCAGTACTTC.

This clone was seen a single time. V is TRBV4-1 and J is TRBJ1-4, with D perhaps matching TRBD1 (5 bases). Germline CDR1 is MGHRA and CDR2 is YSYEKL. V was shortened by 0 bases and J by 8 bases, with 16 bases between the two germline ends. CDR3 length equals 16 residues. CDR3 DNA sequence: TGCGCCAGCAGCCAAGATTTGCCGGGGGAGGGAGAAAAACTGTTTTTT. This translates into CASSQDLPGEGEKLFF.

The chain has TRBV28 and TRBJ2-7; D is uncertain. Looked up from germline, CDR1 is MDHEN and CDR2 is SYDVKM. V was shortened by 3 bases and J by 3 bases, with 9 bases between the two germline ends. The CDR3 consists of 13 residues. The CDR3, as DNA: TGTGCCAGCAGTTTGCGGCAAATCTACGAGCAGTACTTC. Its translation: CASSLRQIYEQYF. The full variable domain, completed using reference TRBV28 and TRBJ2-7, is DVKVTQSSRYLVKRTGEKVFLECVQDMDHENMFWYRQDPGLGLRLIYFSYDVKMKEKGDIPEGYSVSREKKERFSLILESASTNQTSMYLCASSLRQIYEQYFGPGTRLTVT.

DNA for the CDR3: TGTGCCATCAGTGACCGGGACAGGGGCACGTACACTGAAGCTTTCTTT. Translating gives CAISDRDRGTYTEAFF. The V gene is TRBV10-3, the J gene TRBJ1-1; TRBD1 agrees at 10 bases. This CDR3 is 16 amino acids long. The trim removed 3 bases at V and 3 bases at J, leaving 7 bases unmatched. Germline CDR1 reads ENHRY; CDR2 reads SYGVKD.

V usage is TRBV6-5 and J usage is TRBJ2-7; D is unresolved. Germline V gene sequence: CDR1 MNHEY, CDR2 SVGAGI. V lost 6 bases, J lost 5 bases, and 11 bases lay in between. The length of the CDR3 is 12 residues. CDR3: CASSRSANEQYF. In DNA, the CDR3 is TGTGCCAGCAGCCGTTCAGCGAACGAGCAGTACTTC.

The chain employs TRBV28 and TRBJ2-3; weak D call: TRBD2 (7 bases). With 7 bases removed from V and 2 bases from J, the gap between germline ends came to 19 bases. The CDR3 has 16 residues. CDR1 is MDHEN and CDR2 is SYDVKM in the germline V gene. This CDR3 is CASTPGGGGVTDTQYF. The DNA of the CDR3 is TGTGCCAGCACCCCAGGTGGAGGGGGGGTCACAGATACGCAGTATTTT. Full variable domain (missing parts from reference TRBV28 and TRBJ2-3): DVKVTQSSRYLVKRTGEKVFLECVQDMDHENMFWYRQDPGLGLRLIYFSYDVKMKEKGDIPEGYSVSREKKERFSLILESASTNQTSMYLCASTPGGGGVTDTQYFGPGTRLTVL.

This clone has a single count. The rearrangement uses TRBV5-1 and TRBJ2-3; the match to TRBD2 covers 8 bases. Germline trimming cut 0 bases from V and 4 bases from J; bases unmatched to any gene: 7. Germline CDR1 is SGHRS and CDR2 is YFSETQ. This CDR3 is built from 16 residues. The CDR3 sequence: CASSLGRLATADTQYF. The CDR3 DNA reads TGCGCCAGCAGCTTGGGGAGACTAGCGACGGCAGATACGCAGTATTTT.